A selection of T cell receptor beta chains follows, all from one sample in a study of identical twins. TCRdb independently ran MiXCR on the 5' RACE reads; one entry per CDR3 protein. The sample consists of around 340,000 distinct CDR3 sequences, around 9.7% of them appearing once. Sequencing was performed on naive T cells sorted from blood. Source of these receptors: a woman aged 45-60 years in good health. The CDR3 runs from the conserved cysteine through the conserved F or W. D genes are given only for firm matches. Part of the rows lack a size; the others show once, few, many or a class for expanded clones.

J: TRBJ2-3
V: TRBV20-1
D: .
size: few
CDR3: CSAPEGGSSTDTQYF
DNA: TGCAGTGCCCCCGAAGGGGGGTCTAGTACAGATACGCAGTATTTT

J: TRBJ2-1
V: TRBV5-1
D: .
size: many
CDR3: CASSSTHEQFF
DNA: TGCGCCAGCAGCTCCACTCATGAGCAGTTCTTC

J: TRBJ2-5
V: TRBV3-1
D: TRBD1
size: few
CDR3: CASSQISGTGAQETQYF
DNA: TGTGCCAGCAGCCAAATTTCCGGGACAGGCGCGCAAGAGACCCAGTACTTC

J: TRBJ2-1
V: TRBV29-1
D: TRBD2
size: many
CDR3: CSGDPGGNNEQFF
DNA: TGCAGCGGGGACCCGGGAGGGAACAATGAGCAGTTCTTC

J: TRBJ2-7
V: TRBV3-1
D: TRBD2
size: few
CDR3: CASSQVGLAGFAEQYF
DNA: TGTGCCAGCAGCCAAGTGGGGCTAGCGGGATTCGCCGAGCAGTACTTC

J: TRBJ2-2
V: TRBV5-1
D: TRBD2
size: many
CDR3: CASSLPSGPNPGELFF
DNA: TGCGCCAGCAGCCTACCTAGCGGGCCTAATCCCGGGGAGCTGTTTTTT

J: TRBJ1-5
V: TRBV5-1
D: TRBD1
size: few
CDR3: CASSLHGTDNQPQHF
DNA: TGCGCCAGCAGCTTACACGGGACAGATAATCAGCCCCAGCATTTT

J: TRBJ2-1
V: TRBV12-3/TRBV12-4
D: TRBD1
size: .
CDR3: CASTGQGGDEQFF
DNA: TGTGCCAGCACAGGACAGGGTGGGGATGAGCAGTTCTTC

J: TRBJ2-7
V: TRBV5-1
D: .
size: many
CDR3: CASSFSGYEQYF
DNA: TGCGCCAGCAGCTTCTCAGGGTATGAGCAGTACTTC

J: TRBJ2-2
V: TRBV10-3
D: .
size: .
CDR3: CAITTSENTGELFF
DNA: TGTGCCATCACCACGAGCGAGAACACCGGGGAGCTGTTTTTT

J: TRBJ2-5
V: TRBV5-1
D: .
size: many
CDR3: CASSPGDTEETQYF
DNA: TGCGCCAGCAGCCCCGGGGACACAGAAGAGACCCAGTACTTC

J: TRBJ2-5
V: TRBV29-1
D: .
size: many
CDR3: CSPVVRHIRRSYQETQYF
DNA: TGCAGCCCCGTAGTGCGTCACATACGACGATCGTACCAAGAGACCCAGTACTTC

J: TRBJ1-4
V: TRBV3-1
D: .
size: few
CDR3: CASSQKPRGEKLFF
DNA: TGTGCCAGCAGCCAAAAACCCAGGGGTGAAAAACTGTTTTTT

J: TRBJ1-3
V: TRBV15
D: .
size: few
CDR3: CATSRAGLSGNTIYF
DNA: TGTGCCACCAGCAGAGCCGGCTTGTCTGGAAACACCATATATTTT

J: TRBJ1-1
V: TRBV5-1
D: .
size: few
CDR3: CASSLGHETSEAFF
DNA: TGCGCCAGCAGCTTGGGACACGAGACCTCTGAAGCTTTCTTT

J: TRBJ2-7
V: TRBV20-1
D: .
size: many
CDR3: CSARNRSWGSYEQYF
DNA: TGCAGTGCTCGAAACAGATCATGGGGCTCCTACGAGCAGTACTTC

J: TRBJ1-5
V: TRBV7-2
D: .
size: .
CDR3: CASAGERKQPQHF
DNA: TGTGCCAGCGCGGGGGAGAGGAAGCAGCCCCAGCATTTT

J: TRBJ2-1
V: TRBV5-1
D: TRBD2
size: many
CDR3: CASSSSGAYNEQFF
DNA: TGTGCCAGCAGCTCTAGCGGAGCCTACAATGAGCAGTTCTTC

J: TRBJ2-3
V: TRBV12-3/TRBV12-4
D: .
size: .
CDR3: CASSTERADTQYF
DNA: TGTGCCAGCAGTACGGAGCGGGCAGATACGCAGTATTTT

J: TRBJ2-5
V: TRBV5-4
D: .
size: .
CDR3: CASSLDRGRETQYF
DNA: TGTGCCAGCAGCTTGGACCGGGGAAGGGAGACCCAGTACTTC

J: TRBJ2-5
V: TRBV29-1
D: .
size: .
CDR3: CSVVYQPETQYF
DNA: TGCAGCGTTGTTTACCAGCCGGAGACCCAGTACTTC

J: TRBJ2-7
V: TRBV2
D: .
size: few
CDR3: CASRMTGAYEQYF
DNA: TGTGCCAGCAGGATGACGGGGGCTTACGAGCAGTACTTC

J: TRBJ2-2
V: TRBV27
D: .
size: few
CDR3: CASSLPGAGTGELFF
DNA: TGTGCCAGCAGTTTACCGGGGGCGGGCACCGGGGAGCTGTTTTTT

J: TRBJ2-7
V: TRBV27
D: .
size: many
CDR3: CASSDTYEQYF
DNA: TGTGCCAGCAGTGATACCTACGAGCAGTACTTC

J: TRBJ1-5
V: TRBV12-3/TRBV12-4
D: .
size: few
CDR3: CASSNYNQPQHF
DNA: TGTGCCAGCAGCAACTACAATCAGCCCCAGCATTTT

J: TRBJ1-1
V: TRBV20-1
D: TRBD1
size: .
CDR3: CSARERQGRTEAFF
DNA: TGCAGTGCTAGAGAAAGACAGGGACGGACTGAAGCTTTCTTT

J: TRBJ2-1
V: TRBV11-3
D: TRBD2
size: .
CDR3: CASSSGTGLAGYNEQFF
DNA: TGTGCCAGCAGCTCGGGAACGGGACTAGCGGGATACAATGAGCAGTTCTTC

J: TRBJ2-3
V: TRBV12-3/TRBV12-4
D: TRBD1
size: .
CDR3: CASSPRRTGRNTQYF
DNA: TGTGCCAGCAGCCCCCGCCGGACAGGAAGAAATACGCAGTATTTT

J: TRBJ2-1
V: TRBV10-1
D: .
size: .
CDR3: CASSKDPENEQFF
DNA: TGCGCCAGCAGCAAGGACCCGGAGAATGAGCAGTTCTTC

J: TRBJ2-7
V: TRBV10-3
D: .
size: .
CDR3: CAISGGFQYEQYF
DNA: TGTGCCATCAGTGGCGGCTTCCAATACGAGCAGTACTTC

J: TRBJ1-2
V: TRBV10-3
D: .
size: few
CDR3: CAIKGVYGYTF
DNA: TGTGCCATCAAGGGGGTCTATGGCTACACCTTC

J: TRBJ2-3
V: TRBV5-1
D: TRBD2
size: many
CDR3: CASSGRRLAGGDLDTQYF
DNA: TGCGCCAGCAGCGGCCGACGACTAGCGGGAGGCGATTTAGATACGCAGTATTTT

J: TRBJ2-1
V: TRBV5-1
D: .
size: few
CDR3: CASSLLEGGSEQFF
DNA: TGCGCCAGCAGCTTGCTGGAGGGGGGGAGTGAGCAGTTCTTC

J: TRBJ2-5
V: TRBV16
D: .
size: .
CDR3: CASSQLRQQETQYF
DNA: TGTGCCAGCAGCCAACTTAGACAGCAAGAGACCCAGTACTTC

J: TRBJ2-1
V: TRBV20-1
D: .
size: .
CDR3: CSANTASWGAYNEQFF
DNA: TGCAGTGCTAATACAGCGAGCTGGGGGGCCTACAATGAGCAGTTCTTC

J: TRBJ2-5
V: TRBV20-1
D: .
size: few
CDR3: CSARRLKETQYF
DNA: TGCAGTGCTAGAAGGCTGAAAGAGACCCAGTACTTC

J: TRBJ2-5
V: TRBV4-1
D: .
size: few
CDR3: CASSPELQETQYF
DNA: TGCGCCAGCAGCCCCGAACTCCAAGAGACCCAGTACTTC

J: TRBJ2-1
V: TRBV5-1
D: .
size: .
CDR3: CASSLGGAGNEQFF
DNA: TGCGCCAGCAGCTTGGGAGGGGCGGGAAATGAGCAGTTCTTC

J: TRBJ2-7
V: TRBV21-1
D: .
size: few
CDR3: CASSKLAGGTSYEQYF
DNA: TGTGCCAGCAGCAAACTAGCGGGAGGGACCTCCTACGAGCAGTACTTC

J: TRBJ1-5
V: TRBV12-3/TRBV12-4
D: TRBD1
size: many
CDR3: CASAPGGRGNQPQHF
DNA: TGTGCCAGCGCGCCAGGGGGAAGAGGCAATCAGCCCCAGCATTTT

J: TRBJ2-2
V: TRBV25-1
D: TRBD1
size: few
CDR3: CASTQGGQGRTGELFF
DNA: TGTGCCAGCACCCAGGGGGGACAGGGACGCACCGGGGAGCTGTTTTTT

J: TRBJ2-5
V: TRBV10-1
D: .
size: few
CDR3: CASSDTALGETQYF
DNA: TGCGCCAGCAGTGATACAGCTCTGGGGGAGACCCAGTACTTC

J: TRBJ2-7
V: TRBV4-1
D: .
size: .
CDR3: CASSQEPRAHEQYF
DNA: TGCGCCAGCAGCCAAGAACCCAGGGCCCACGAGCAGTACTTC

J: TRBJ1-6
V: TRBV2
D: .
size: .
CDR3: CASKEQLDSPLHF
DNA: TGTGCCAGCAAAGAACAGTTAGATTCACCACTCCACTTT

J: TRBJ2-3
V: TRBV11-2
D: TRBD2
size: .
CDR3: CASSFRGSPTDTQYF
DNA: TGTGCCAGCAGCTTTCGCGGGAGTCCCACAGATACGCAGTATTTT

J: TRBJ1-1
V: TRBV20-1
D: TRBD1
size: few
CDR3: CSARDSNRGLTEAFF
DNA: TGCAGTGCTAGAGATTCGAACAGGGGGCTTACTGAAGCTTTCTTT

J: TRBJ1-2
V: TRBV5-1
D: .
size: many
CDR3: CASSSDIYGYTF
DNA: TGCGCCAGCAGCTCGGACATCTATGGCTACACCTTC

J: TRBJ2-1
V: TRBV6-5
D: .
size: .
CDR3: CASSYSFSSYNEQFF
DNA: TGTGCCAGCAGTTACTCGTTTAGCTCCTACAATGAGCAGTTCTTC

J: TRBJ2-3
V: TRBV5-1
D: .
size: many
CDR3: CASSGPGANTQYF
DNA: TGCGCCAGCAGCGGACCAGGGGCCAATACGCAGTATTTT

J: TRBJ2-1
V: TRBV20-1
D: TRBD2
size: .
CDR3: CSAPRLAGYNEQFF
DNA: TGCAGTGCACCGCGACTAGCGGGATACAATGAGCAGTTCTTC